The source of this TCR beta chain is a study of T cells in Graves' hyperthyroidism and ophthalmopathy. Study conclusions and caveats: Stable hyperthyroidism and ophthalmopathy were separated using 13 V-J signatures.

The investigators amplified TCR beta CDR3 regions from RNA transcripts. The HTBI primer set was used in a first-round RT-PCR of the TCR CDR3. Via MiXCR, TCRdb re-called the multiplex PCR reads, giving one row per CDR3 protein. This sample has roughly 170,000 distinct CDR3 sequences; about 15% occur once, and the top ten carry under 35%. As for this clonotype: Its antigen is currently unknown.

The germline V gene encodes CDR1 DFQATT and CDR2 SNEGSKA (reference sequence). Trimming cost V 6 bases and J 7 bases, with 18 bases left between them. The length of the CDR3 is 13 residues. This receptor was obtained from a woman between 50 and 59 years old with Graves' hyperthyroidism. Specimen: blood. V is TRBV20-1 and J is TRBJ2-5; possibly TRBD1 for D (5 bases). CDR3 region: CSAPLGAQGTQYF. CDR3 DNA sequence: TGCAGTGCGCCGCTTGGGGCCCAGGGGACCCAGTACTTC.